This T cell receptor beta chain was captured by sequencing in a study of T cell changes during pregnancy in multiple sclerosis. Sequencing was performed with immunoSEQ multiplex PCR; in TCRdb, only in-frame clones are kept and a portion is missing. The sample lists 85,000 to 100,000 clones, approximately 92% seen once, with 2% to 3% in the top ten. The origin of this receptor is a female donor with multiple sclerosis, enrolled in a pregnancy study. Here the sequenced sample was peripheral blood, taken in the first trimester of pregnancy.

The chain's CDR3 is CASSPPSGFSTDTQYF. The CDR3 coding sequence is TGTGCCAGCAGCCCCCCTAGCGGATTTAGCACAGATACGCAGTATTTT. This chain connects TRBV7-2 to TRBJ2-3, with 7 bases aligning to TRBD2. Germline V gene sequence: CDR1 SGHTA, CDR2 FQGNSA. There are 16 residues in the CDR3. The V gene end was trimmed by 5 bases and the J gene end by 0 bases; junction bases not matched to a gene: 8.